This T cell receptor (beta chain) was identified in a study of OX40 agonist ivuxolimab in advanced cancers. At the level of the study: It was permissible to have had prior anti-PD-1, anti-PD-L1 or anti-CTLA-4 therapy, and about 40% had some.

V shed 5 bases and J 8 bases; nucleotides not matched to a gene: 12. Germline CDR1 is SGHKS and CDR2 is YYEKEE (reference sequence). This CDR3 contains 14 residues. Sequencing used immunoSEQ multiplex PCR; TCRdb keeps in-frame clones, though not all of them. This table holds tens of thousands of clones, roughly 80% found once. A remark on this clone: The antigen is not known.

Points from the study as a whole: Low normalized T-cell clonal expansion was additionally recorded for some nonresponders.

The receptor was isolated from an adult with an advanced solid tumor such as melanoma, head and neck, liver or kidney cancer. J is TRBJ1-2 and V is TRBV5-5, with 7 bases identical to TRBD1. The material was CD4+ or CD8+ T cells sorted from blood, obtained in a trial of the OX40 agonist ivuxolimab. The DNA of the CDR3 is TGTGCCAGCAGTAACCAGGGGGGAGGTAGAGGCTACACCTTC. It specifies CASSNQGGGRGYTF. The variable domain in full, completed from reference TRBV5-5 and TRBJ1-2, reads DAGVTQSPTHLIKTRGQQVTLRCSPISGHKSVSWYQQVLGQGPQFIFQYYEKEERGRGNFPDRFSARQFPNYSSELNVNALLLGDSALYLCASSNQGGGRGYTFGSGTRLTVV.